These 2 T cell receptor beta chains were all obtained from the same sample, sequenced in a study of T cell responses to AZD1222 COVID-19 vaccine. Assay: immunoSEQ multiplex PCR; the TCRdb copy retains only in-frame clones and omits some. The table records about 150,000 clones, 86% of them present only once. Sequenced material: peripheral blood, taken on day 0 of MenACWY control vaccination. The origin of the receptors is an adult in good health.

The CDR3 sequence is CASSTGTQRTGQPQHF. The CDR3 DNA sequence: TGTGCCAGCTCAACGGGGACCCAACGGACGGGACAGCCCCAGCATTTT. J is TRBJ1-5 and V is TRBV18, with D possibly matching TRBD1 (5 bases). This CDR3 region has 16 residues. CDR1 and CDR2 (germline): KGHSH, LQKENI. V shed 5 bases and J shed 7 bases, with 21 bases lying between them.

This rearrangement joins TRBV19 to TRBJ2-5; 10 bases line up with TRBD1. The CDR3 has 17 amino acids. J was trimmed by 2 bases and V by 5 bases; bases with no gene match: 11. Looked up from germline, CDR1 is LNHDA and CDR2 is SQIVND (reference sequence). The CDR3 sequence: CASSAPRTGGGQETQYF. CDR3 in DNA: TGTGCCAGTAGTGCCCCTAGGACAGGGGGGGGGCAAGAGACCCAGTACTTC.